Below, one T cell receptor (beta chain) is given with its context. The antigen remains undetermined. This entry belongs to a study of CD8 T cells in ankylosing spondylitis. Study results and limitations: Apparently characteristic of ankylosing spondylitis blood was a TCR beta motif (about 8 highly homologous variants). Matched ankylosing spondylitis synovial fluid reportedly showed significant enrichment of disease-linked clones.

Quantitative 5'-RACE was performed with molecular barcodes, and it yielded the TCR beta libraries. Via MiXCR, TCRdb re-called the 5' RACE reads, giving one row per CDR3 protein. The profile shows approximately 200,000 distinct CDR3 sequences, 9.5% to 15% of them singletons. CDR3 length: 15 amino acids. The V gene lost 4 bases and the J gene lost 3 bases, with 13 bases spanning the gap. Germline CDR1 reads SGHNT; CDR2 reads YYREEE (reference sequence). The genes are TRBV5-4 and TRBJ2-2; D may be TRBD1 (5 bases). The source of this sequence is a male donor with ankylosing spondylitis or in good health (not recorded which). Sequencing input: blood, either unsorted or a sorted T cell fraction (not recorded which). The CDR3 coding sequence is TGTGCCAGCAGCCAAAGAGACAGAGACACCGGGGAGCTGTTTTTT. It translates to CASSQRDRDTGELFF. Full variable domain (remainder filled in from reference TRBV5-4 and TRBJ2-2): ETGVTQSPTHLIKTRGQQVTLRCSSQSGHNTVSWYQQALGQGPQFIFQYYREEENGRGNFPPRFSGLQFPNYSSELNVNALELDDSALYLCASSQRDRDTGELFFGEGSRLTVL.